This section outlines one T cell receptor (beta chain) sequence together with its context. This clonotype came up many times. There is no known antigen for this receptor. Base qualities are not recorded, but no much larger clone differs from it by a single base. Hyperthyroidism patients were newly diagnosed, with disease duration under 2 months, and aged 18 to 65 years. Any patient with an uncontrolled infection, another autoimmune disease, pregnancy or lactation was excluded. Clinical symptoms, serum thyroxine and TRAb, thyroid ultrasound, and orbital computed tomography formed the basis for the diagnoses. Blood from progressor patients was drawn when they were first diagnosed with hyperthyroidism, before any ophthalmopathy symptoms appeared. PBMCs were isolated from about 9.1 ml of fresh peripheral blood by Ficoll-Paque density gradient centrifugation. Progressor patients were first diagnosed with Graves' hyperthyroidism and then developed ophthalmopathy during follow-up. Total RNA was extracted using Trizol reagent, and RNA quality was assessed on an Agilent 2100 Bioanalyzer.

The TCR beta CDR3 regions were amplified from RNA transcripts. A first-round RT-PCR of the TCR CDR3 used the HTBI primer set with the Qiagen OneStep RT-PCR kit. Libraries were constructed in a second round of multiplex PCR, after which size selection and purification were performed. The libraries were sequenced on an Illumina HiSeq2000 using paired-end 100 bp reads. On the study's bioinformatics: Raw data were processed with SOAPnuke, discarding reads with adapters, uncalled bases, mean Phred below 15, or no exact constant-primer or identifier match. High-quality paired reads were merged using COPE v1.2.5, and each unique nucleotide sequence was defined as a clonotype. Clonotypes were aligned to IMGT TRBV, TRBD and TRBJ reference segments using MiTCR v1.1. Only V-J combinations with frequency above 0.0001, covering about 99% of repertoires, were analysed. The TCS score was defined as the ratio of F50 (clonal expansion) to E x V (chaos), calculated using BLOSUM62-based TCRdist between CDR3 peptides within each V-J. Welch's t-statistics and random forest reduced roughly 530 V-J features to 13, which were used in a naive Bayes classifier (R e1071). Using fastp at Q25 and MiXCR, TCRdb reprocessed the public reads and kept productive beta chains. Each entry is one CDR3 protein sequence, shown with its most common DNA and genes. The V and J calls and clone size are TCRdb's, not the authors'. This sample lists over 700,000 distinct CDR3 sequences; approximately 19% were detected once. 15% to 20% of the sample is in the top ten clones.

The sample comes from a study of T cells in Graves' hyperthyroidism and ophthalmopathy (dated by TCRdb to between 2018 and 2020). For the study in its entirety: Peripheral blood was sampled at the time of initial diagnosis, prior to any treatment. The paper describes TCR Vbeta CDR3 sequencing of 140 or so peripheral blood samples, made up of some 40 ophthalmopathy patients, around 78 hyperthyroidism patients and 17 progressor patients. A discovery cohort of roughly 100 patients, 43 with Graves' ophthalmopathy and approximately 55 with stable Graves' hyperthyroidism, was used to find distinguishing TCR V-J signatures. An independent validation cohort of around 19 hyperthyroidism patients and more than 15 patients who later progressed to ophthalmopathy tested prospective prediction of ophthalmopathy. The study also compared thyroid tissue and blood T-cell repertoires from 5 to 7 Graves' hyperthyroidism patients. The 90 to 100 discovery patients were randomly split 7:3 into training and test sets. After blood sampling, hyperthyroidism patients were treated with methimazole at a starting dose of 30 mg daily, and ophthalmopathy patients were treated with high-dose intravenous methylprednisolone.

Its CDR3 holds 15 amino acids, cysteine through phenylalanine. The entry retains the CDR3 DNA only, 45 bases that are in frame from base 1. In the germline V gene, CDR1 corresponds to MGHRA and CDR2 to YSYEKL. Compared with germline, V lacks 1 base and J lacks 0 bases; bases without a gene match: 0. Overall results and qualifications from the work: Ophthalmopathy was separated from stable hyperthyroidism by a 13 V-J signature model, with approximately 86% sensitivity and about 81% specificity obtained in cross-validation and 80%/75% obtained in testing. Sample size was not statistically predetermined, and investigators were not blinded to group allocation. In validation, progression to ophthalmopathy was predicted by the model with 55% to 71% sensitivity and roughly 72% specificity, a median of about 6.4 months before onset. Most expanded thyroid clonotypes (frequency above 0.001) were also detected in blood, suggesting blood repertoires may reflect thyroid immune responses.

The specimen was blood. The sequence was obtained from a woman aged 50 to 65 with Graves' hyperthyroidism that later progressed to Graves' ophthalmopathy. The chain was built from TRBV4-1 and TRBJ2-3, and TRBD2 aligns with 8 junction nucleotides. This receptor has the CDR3 CASSQAGGSTDTQYF. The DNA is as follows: TGCGCCAGCAGCCAAGCGGGGGGGAGCACAGATACGCAGTATTTT.